These 18 T cell receptor beta chains were sequenced from one sample in a study of OX40 agonist ivuxolimab in advanced cancers. Sequencing was performed with immunoSEQ multiplex PCR; in TCRdb, only in-frame clones are kept and a portion is missing. This sample has some 77,000 clones; 80% to 90% occur once, and the top ten carry around 0.76%. Sequencing was performed on CD4+ or CD8+ T cells sorted from blood, taken in a trial of the OX40 agonist ivuxolimab. These TCRs come from an adult with an advanced solid tumor such as melanoma, head and neck, liver or kidney cancer.

This chain uses TRBV7-2 with TRBJ2-2, with 7 nucleotides matching TRBD1. This CDR3 contains 15 residues. V lost 5 bases to trimming and J lost 4 bases; unmatched junction nucleotides: 7. CDR1 is SGHTA, CDR2 FQGNSA, per germline. CDR3 amino acids: CASSVRQGGTGELFF. CDR3 nucleotide sequence: TGTGCCAGCAGCGTTAGACAGGGTGGCACCGGGGAGCTGTTTTTT.

V usage is TRBV19 and J usage is TRBJ1-3, with D tentatively TRBD1 (5 bases). The CDR3 runs 16 residues. CDR1 and CDR2 (germline): LNHDA, SQIVND (reference sequence). The V and J ends lost 0 bases and 0 bases respectively, with 9 bases between them. CDR3 sequence (DNA): TGTGCCAGTAGTATAGACGGGGCAGGCTCTGGAAACACCATATATTTT. It encodes CASSIDGAGSGNTIYF.

This clone has more than one count but fewer than ten. The rearrangement links TRBV5-1 to TRBJ1-2; D is uncertain. This CDR3 comprises 15 residues. Germline values: CDR1 SGHRS, CDR2 YFSETQ. V lost 0 bases to trimming and J lost 1 base, with 10 bases between them. The CDR3 coding sequence is TGCGCCAGCAGCTTGGATACTCGGATTAACTATGGCTACACCTTC. Amino acid sequence: CASSLDTRINYGYTF. Combining the CDR3 with reference TRBV5-1 and TRBJ1-2 gives the whole variable domain KAGVTQTPRYLIKTRGQQVTLSCSPISGHRSVSWYQQTPGQGLQFLFEYFSETQRNKGNFPGRFSGRQFSNSRSEMNVSTLELGDSALYLCASSLDTRINYGYTFGSGTRLTVV.

This clone was observed once. The CDR3 loop reads CASSEEPGGAEAFF. CDR3 in DNA: TGTGCCAGCAGTGAAGAACCGGGTGGAGCTGAAGCTTTCTTT. This sequence joins TRBV2 and TRBJ1-1, with D uncertain. Germline CDR1 SNHLY, CDR2 FYNNEI. CDR3 length: 14 residues. Trimming removed 1 base from V and 6 bases from J, with 12 bases in between.

This clone appeared once. The rearrangement joins TRBV10-3 to TRBJ1-2; D is perhaps TRBD1 (5 bases). The CDR3 has 14 residues. Germline V gene sequence: CDR1 ENHRY, CDR2 SYGVKD. Trimming removed 2 bases from V and 5 bases from J, with 12 bases in between. The CDR3 reads CAISEKGPIYGYTF. In nucleotides, the CDR3 is TGTGCCATCAGTGAGAAGGGGCCTATTTATGGCTACACCTTC.

This sequence joins TRBV5-6 and TRBJ1-1; no reliable D call. The CDR3 covers 13 residues. From germline, CDR1 is SGHDT and CDR2 YYEEEE. V lost 3 bases and J lost 11, with 17 bases in between. DNA for the CDR3: TGTGCCAGCAGCTGGAGGGCTACCGGCGGTGCTTTCTTT. Its protein product is CASSWRATGGAFF.

V is TRBV6-5 and J is TRBJ1-1; unclear D gene. Germline CDR1 MNHEY, CDR2 SVGAGI. Deletions cut 2 bases from V and 1 base from J, with 11 bases between. This CDR3 contains 15 residues. CDR3 loop: CASSYRLDGNTEAFF. In nucleotides, the CDR3 is TGTGCCAGCAGTTACCGCCTGGACGGGAACACTGAAGCTTTCTTT.

The chain employs TRBV11-2 and TRBJ2-5; 12 nucleotides line up with TRBD2. Germline V lookup: CDR1 SGHAT, CDR2 FQNNGV. V dropped 1 base and J dropped 5; count of bases not matched to a gene: 5. This CDR3 region has 16 residues. DNA for the CDR3: TGTGCCAGCAGCTTAGTGGGACTAGCGGGTCGGGAGACCCAGTACTTC. Translation: CASSLVGLAGRETQYF.

The gene calls are TRBV7-2 and TRBJ2-5; tentatively, D is TRBD1 or TRBD2 (5 bases each). With 5 bases removed from V and 3 bases from J, the gap between germline ends came to 10 bases. Germline CDR1 reads SGHTA; CDR2 reads FQGNSA. The CDR3 loop spans 13 amino acids. CDR3 protein: CASSPMGEETQYF. In DNA form, the CDR3 reads TGTGCCAGCAGCCCAATGGGGGAAGAGACCCAGTACTTC.

The genes are TRBV2 and TRBJ1-2, with 10 bases identical to TRBD1. V lost 11 bases to trimming and J lost 8 bases; unmatched junction nucleotides: 14. CDR1 and CDR2 (germline): SNHLY, FYNNEI. The CDR3 contains 14 residues. Here the CDR3 reads CASIPGQGIRGYTF. CDR3 sequence (DNA): TGTGCCTCCATCCCGGGACAGGGGATTCGGGGCTACACCTTC.

The chain joins TRBV28 to TRBJ2-7, with TRBD1 matching over 10 bases. V lost 6 bases, J lost 4 bases, and 9 bases stayed unmatched. The CDR3 is 15 amino acids. In germline, CDR1 is MDHEN, CDR2 SYDVKM. DNA of the CDR3: TGTGCCAGCAGCGAAAGGGGGACAGGGGCTTACGAGCAGTACTTC. It translates to CASSERGTGAYEQYF.

V is TRBV5-1 and J is TRBJ2-5; 12 nucleotides agree with TRBD2. The CDR3 consists of 17 residues. Germline V lookup: CDR1 SGHRS, CDR2 YFSETQ. V trimming: 7 bases; J trimming: 4 bases; junction bases outside the gene matches: 14. CDR3 DNA: TGCGCCAGCTTACTTGGGGCTAGCGGGGGGGCCGGAGAGACCCAGTACTTC. As protein: CASLLGASGGAGETQYF.

J is TRBJ2-3 and V is TRBV5-8; possible D gene TRBD2, 5 bases. CDR1 and CDR2 (germline): SGHTS, YDEGEE. CDR3 size: 15 residues. V lost 3 bases, J lost 1 base, and 12 bases lay in between. The CDR3 region has the DNA TGTGCCAGCAGCTCTGGACTGAGAGGCACAGATACGCAGTATTTT. This gives the protein CASSSGLRGTDTQYF.

The rearrangement uses TRBV7-3 and TRBJ2-7; D uncertain. Per the germline V gene, CDR1 is SGHTA and CDR2 is FQGTGA. The V gene lost 5 bases and the J gene lost 3 bases, with 14 bases spanning the gap. This CDR3 region has 14 residues. The DNA for the CDR3 is TGTGCCAGCAGCGAAAGTGTCCTGCGCTACGAGCAGTACTTC. Translated: CASSESVLRYEQYF.

The chain is built from TRBV18 and TRBJ2-3; TRBD1 matches 8 bases. CDR1 is KGHSH, CDR2 LQKENI, per germline. V dropped 3 bases and J dropped 3; count of bases not matched to a gene: 5. The CDR3 runs to 15 residues. CDR3 in amino acids: CASSPGQVGTDTQYF. The DNA for the CDR3 is TGTGCCAGCTCACCGGGACAGGTTGGAACAGATACGCAGTATTTT. The full variable domain, with the rest looked up from reference TRBV18 and TRBJ2-3, is NAGVMQNPRHLVRRRGQEARLRCSPMKGHSHVYWYRQLPEEGLKFMVYLQKENIIDESGMPKERFSAEFPKEGPSILRIQQVVRGDSAAYFCASSPGQVGTDTQYFGPGTRLTVL.

The V gene is TRBV6-4, the J gene TRBJ1-3; TRBD1 might be the D (6 bases). Trimming removed 5 bases at V and 0 bases at J, with 11 bases between. Germline V lookup: CDR1 MRHNA, CDR2 SNTAGT. The CDR3 covers 15 residues. CDR3 sequence (DNA): TGTGCCAGCAGTCCCCGGGGGGCCTCTGGAAACACCATATATTTT. Its translation: CASSPRGASGNTIYF.

CDR3 DNA sequence: TGTGCCAGTAGTCCCCGGGTTCACTCCTACGAGCAGTACTTC. Its protein is CASSPRVHSYEQYF. The J gene is TRBJ2-7, the V gene TRBV19; unclear D gene. The CDR3 length is 14 residues. V was clipped by 5 bases and J by 0 bases, with 11 bases between them. The germline V gene encodes CDR1 LNHDA and CDR2 SQIVND (reference sequence).

This chain uses TRBV6-5 with TRBJ1-3; D unclear. Trimming pared 5 bases from V and 0 bases from J, leaving 11 bases between. In germline, CDR1 is MNHEY, CDR2 SVGAGI. The CDR3 spans 15 residues. This chain's CDR3 is CASSPGLFSGNTIYF. CDR3 nucleotides: TGTGCCAGCAGTCCCGGACTGTTCTCTGGAAACACCATATATTTT.